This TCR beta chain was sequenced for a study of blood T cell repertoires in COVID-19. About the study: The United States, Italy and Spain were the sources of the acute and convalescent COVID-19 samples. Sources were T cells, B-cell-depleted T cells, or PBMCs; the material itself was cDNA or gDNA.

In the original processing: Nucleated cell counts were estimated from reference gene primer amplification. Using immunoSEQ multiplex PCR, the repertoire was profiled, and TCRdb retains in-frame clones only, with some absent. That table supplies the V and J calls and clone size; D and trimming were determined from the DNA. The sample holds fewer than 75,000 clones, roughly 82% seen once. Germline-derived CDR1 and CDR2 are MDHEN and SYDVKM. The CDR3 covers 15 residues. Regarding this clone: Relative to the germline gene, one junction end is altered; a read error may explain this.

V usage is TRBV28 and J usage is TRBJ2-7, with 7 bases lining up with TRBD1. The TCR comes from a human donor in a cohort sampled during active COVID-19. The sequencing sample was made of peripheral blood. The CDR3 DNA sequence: TGTGCCAGCAGTTCTCCGGGACAGTCTTTCTACCAGCAGTACTTC. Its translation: CASSSPGQSFYQQYF.